The source of this TCR beta chain is a study of blood T cell repertoires in COVID-19 (dated by TCRdb to the early 2020s). Regarding the complete study: Samples covering the acute and convalescent phases of COVID-19 were provided by collaborators in the United States, Italy and Spain. The dataset comprised deeply sampled blood TCRbeta repertoires from subjects exposed to, actively infected with, or recovered from COVID-19. Sample metadata almost always included a de-identified subject ID, COVID-19 status, age in years and sex. Where available, HLA class I and class II types were obtained from metadata supplied by the sample provider rather than from assay-based typing. The material from the prospective study consisted of cDNA or gDNA derived from T cells, B-cell-depleted T cells, or PBMCs. A freely available public database, intended as a resource for researchers studying the immune response to SARS-CoV-2, is where the repertoires were released. Samples came from the ongoing ImmuneRACE study (first 160 participants) plus 1,254 subjects from 6 global collaborators.

One collaborating source in Seattle enrolled patients during active infection and followed them longitudinally through the course of disease. Whole blood was collected in K2EDTA tubes by collaborating institutions according to the institutions' own protocols. For TCRbeta analysis, collaborator samples were shipped as frozen whole blood, as isolated PBMCs, or as DNA extracted from either sample type. The paper's findings and limits, for the study overall: Clinical and demographic metadata were provided uncurated, with the amount varying by source and participant.

TCRbeta CDR3 regions were amplified from genomic DNA by means of the immunoSEQ Assay, a bias-controlled multiplex PCR. The original methods were these. The number of nucleated cells in each sample was estimated by amplification of reference gene primers within the assay. Sequence reads were collapsed and filtered to measure the absolute abundance of every unique TCRbeta CDR3 rearrangement. For each sample, productive Simpson clonality was calculated as the square root of Simpson's diversity index over productive rearrangements. Drawn from immuneACCESS, this table holds only the in-frame rearrangements with V and J called that TCRdb kept. Clones are partly lost; checked studies trace under half to an unresolved V gene and leave the rest unexplained. The V and J calls and clone size are taken from that table; D and trimming were inferred from the DNA. For this sample there are 300,000 to 350,000 clones; 90% appear just once. The top ten clonotypes cover roughly 6.8% of the sample.

The CDR3 starts with the cysteine, ends with the phenylalanine, and has 15 residues. Just CDR3 DNA is preserved here, 45 bases in frame from base 1. Reading the germline V gene (reference sequence) gives CDR1 GTSNPN and CDR2 SVGIG. Trimming costs V 4 bases and J 4 bases, and their ends lie 20 bases apart. Of note for this clone: Its antigen is unknown. No base quality values were provided; no much bigger clone lies one nucleotide off.

Sequencing was done on a sample of peripheral blood. The sequence was obtained from a woman in her thirties with COVID-19, enrolled during active disease. The sequence joins TRBV30 to TRBJ2-7, with TRBD1 as a weak D call on 7 bases. The CDR3 is CAWTPDRRAFYEQYF. The DNA sequence is TGTGCCTGGACCCCGGACAGGAGGGCCTTTTACGAGCAGTACTTC. With the portions outside the CDR3 filled from the reference TRBV30 and TRBJ2-7 genes, the complete variable region becomes SQTIHQWPATLVQPVGSPLSLECTVEGTSNPNLYWYRQAAGRGLQLLFYSVGIGQISSEVPQNLSASRPQDRQFILSSKKLLLSDSGFYLCAWTPDRRAFYEQYFGPGTRLTVT.